These 26 T cell receptor beta chains originate from one sample sequenced in a study of T cell responses to AZD1222 COVID-19 vaccine. This table comes from immunoSEQ multiplex PCR, and its TCRdb copy is limited to in-frame clones, with some not included. The sample holds some 120,000 clones; 75% to 95% are singletons and the top ten take just over 7%. This specimen consisted of peripheral blood, obtained on day 0 of AZD1222 vaccination. The receptors were sampled from an adult in good health.

The rearrangement links TRBV9 to TRBJ1-4; weak D call: TRBD1 (6 bases). Trimming stripped 1 base from V and 7 bases from J, with 14 bases between. Germline V gene lookup returns CDR1 SGDLS and CDR2 YYNGEE. The CDR3 loop spans 15 amino acids. CDR3 nucleotides: TGTGCCAGCAGCGTACTACAGGGTTTCGGTGAAAAACTGTTTTTT. Its translation is CASSVLQGFGEKLFF.

This clone was recorded a few times. The V and J genes are TRBV5-1 and TRBJ2-7; TRBD1 matches 7 bases. Germline V gene lookup returns CDR1 SGHRS and CDR2 YFSETQ. Unmatched junction bases numbered 13, after V lost 3 bases and J lost 4 bases. The CDR3 is 16 amino acids. This CDR3 reads CASSYAGTDFLYEQYF. CDR3 bases: TGCGCCAGCAGCTACGCCGGGACAGACTTTCTGTACGAGCAGTACTTC.

This chain uses TRBV11-2 with TRBJ2-1, with D tentatively TRBD1 or TRBD2 (6 bases each). The CDR3 consists of 17 residues. V lost 2 bases to trimming and J lost 2 bases, with 16 bases between them. CDR1 and CDR2 (germline): SGHAT, FQNNGV. The CDR3 loop reads CASSLPLGGKTYNEQFF. The CDR3 DNA sequence: TGTGCCAGCAGCTTACCGTTGGGGGGCAAGACCTACAATGAGCAGTTCTTC.

The chain employs TRBV5-1 and TRBJ1-1, with D tentatively TRBD1 (6 bases). Trimming removed 4 bases from V and 4 bases from J, with 17 bases in between. The CDR3 consists of 15 residues. Germline-derived CDR1 and CDR2 are SGHRS and YFSETQ. CDR3 amino acids: CASSGAQGPSTEAFF. The CDR3 DNA reads TGCGCCAGCAGCGGAGCCCAGGGGCCCTCCACTGAAGCTTTCTTT.

This clone was counted a few times. The rearrangement links TRBV5-1 to TRBJ1-1; D is ambiguous. V gave up 4 bases and J gave up 0 bases, with 7 bases separating them. This CDR3 comprises 13 residues. CDR1 is SGHRS, CDR2 YFSETQ, per germline. The CDR3 loop is CASSESMNTEAFF. Here the CDR3 DNA reads TGCGCCAGCAGCGAATCAATGAACACTGAAGCTTTCTTT.

V usage is TRBV7-9 and J usage is TRBJ1-3; D unresolved. V was cut by 2 bases and J by 2 bases, with 7 bases left in between. The CDR3 has 14 residues. Germline CDR1 is SEHNR and CDR2 is FQNEAQ (reference sequence). As DNA, the CDR3 is TGTGCCAGCAGCTTATCTGGGGCTGGAAACACCATATATTTT. It translates to CASSLSGAGNTIYF.

The chain links TRBV5-6 to TRBJ2-1, with 12 nucleotides matching TRBD2. This CDR3 spans 16 amino acids. CDR1 is SGHDT, CDR2 YYEEEE, per germline. V was pared by 4 bases and J by 3 bases, with 5 bases of the junction left unmatched. The CDR3 spells CASSPGLAGLYNEQFF. Here the CDR3 DNA reads TGTGCCAGCAGCCCCGGACTAGCGGGACTCTACAATGAGCAGTTCTTC.

The J gene is TRBJ1-3, the V gene TRBV28; 9 positions agree with TRBD1. Germline-derived CDR1 and CDR2 are MDHEN and SYDVKM. Trimming took 4 bases from V and 3 from J; bases not matched to a gene: 7. The CDR3 consists of 16 residues. Here the CDR3 reads CASSYQQGAGGNTIYF. Written as DNA, the CDR3 is TGTGCCAGCAGTTATCAACAGGGGGCTGGTGGAAACACCATATATTTT.

The gene calls are TRBV5-8 and TRBJ2-4; D remains unclear. The germline V gene encodes CDR1 SGHTS and CDR2 YDEGEE. The CDR3 has 10 residues. V shed 2 bases and J shed 16 bases, with 10 bases lying between them. The CDR3 protein is CASSFIGPYF. CDR3 DNA: TGTGCCAGCAGCTTCATCGGGCCTTACTTC.

The chain has TRBV19 and TRBJ2-1; TRBD2 agrees at 7 bases. Per the germline V gene, CDR1 is LNHDA and CDR2 is SQIVND (reference sequence). Trimming at V came to 0 bases and at J to 7 bases, leaving 9 bases not matched to a gene. The CDR3 runs 16 residues. The CDR3 DNA follows: TGTGCCAGTAGTATAGATGCGGGGGTGTACGGTAATGAGCAGTTCTTC. As protein: CASSIDAGVYGNEQFF. Full variable domain (missing parts from reference TRBV19 and TRBJ2-1): DGGITQSPKYLFRKEGQNVTLSCEQNLNHDAMYWYRQDPGQGLRLIYYSQIVNDFQKGDIAEGYSVSREKKESFPLTVTSAQKNPTAFYLCASSIDAGVYGNEQFFGPGTRLTVL.

Comments on this clone: The same CDR3 is also encoded by other DNA sequences in this sample. This chain links TRBV28 with TRBJ1-1; 10 positions match TRBD1. The J segment lost 3 bases and the V segment lost 9 bases, leaving 4 bases of the junction unmatched. The CDR3 contains 13 residues. Per the germline V gene, CDR1 is MDHEN and CDR2 is SYDVKM. CDR3 in DNA: TGTGCCAGTAAGGGGACAGGGGACACTGAAGCTTTCTTT. Translation gives CASKGTGDTEAFF.

The table lists this clone with a few counts. The CDR3 region is CASEDSGNTIYF. The CDR3, as DNA: TGTGCCAGCGAGGACTCTGGAAACACCATATATTTT. This rearrangement joins TRBV6-5 to TRBJ1-3; D call uncertain. CDR1 is MNHEY and CDR2 is SVGAGI in the germline V gene. Trimming stripped 8 bases from V and 0 bases from J, with 5 bases between. The CDR3 runs 12 residues.

The rearrangement links TRBV6-5 to TRBJ1-5; the D gene is possibly TRBD1 (6 bases). CDR3 length: 14 amino acids. With 8 bases removed from V and 7 bases from J, the gap between germline ends came to 18 bases. In germline, CDR1 is MNHEY, CDR2 SVGAGI. In nucleotides, the CDR3 is TGTGCCAGCTTAGAGGGGGGCCCAGGGCAGCCCCAGCATTTT. It encodes CASLEGGPGQPQHF.

The chain joins TRBV7-9 to TRBJ2-3; D tentatively fits TRBD1 or TRBD2 (7 bases each). This CDR3 has 14 amino acids. Germline CDR1 SEHNR, CDR2 FQNEAQ (reference sequence). The V and J ends lost 8 bases and 4 bases respectively, with 16 bases between them. CDR3 region: CASQGGQRADTQYF. In nucleotides, the CDR3 is TGTGCCAGCCAGGGGGGGCAGAGGGCAGATACGCAGTATTTT.

This chain connects TRBV10-3 to TRBJ1-1; TRBD1 aligns across 10 bases. The CDR3 spans 16 residues. Trimming took 5 bases from V and 0 from J; bases not matched to a gene: 6. The V gene's germline CDR1 is ENHRY and CDR2 SYGVKD. The CDR3, as DNA: TGTGCCATCAGTTACCGGGACAGGGGTTTGAACACTGAAGCTTTCTTT. Translation gives CAISYRDRGLNTEAFF.

The chain uses TRBV2 and TRBJ2-1; D unclear. The CDR3 spans 14 residues. Germline V gives CDR1 SNHLY, CDR2 FYNNEI. The ends were cut back, 6 bases at V and 8 bases at J, with 17 bases in the middle. The CDR3 coding sequence is TGTGCCAGCAGGATTGGTATCCCTATGTATGAGCAGTTCTTC. Translated, it gives CASRIGIPMYEQFF.

The CDR3 DNA is TGTGCCAGCTGCTGGGGGCCAACTAATGAAAAACTGTTTTTT. Translating gives CASCWGPTNEKLFF. The rearrangement links TRBV2 to TRBJ1-4; D is perhaps TRBD1 (6 bases). The V gene's germline CDR1 is SNHLY and CDR2 FYNNEI. V was pared by 8 bases and J by 0 bases, with 10 bases between. This CDR3 is 14 amino acids long.

J is TRBJ2-1 and V is TRBV6-5; 7 nucleotides match TRBD2. In germline, CDR1 is MNHEY, CDR2 SVGAGI. The CDR3 has 15 amino acids. J gave up 4 bases and V 6 bases, and 9 bases lay outside the gene matches. For the CDR3, the DNA is TGTGCCAGCAGGACCCTATGGGGAGGGTACAATGAGCAGTTCTTC. This codes for CASRTLWGGYNEQFF.

In this sample, this clone turned up a few times. The rearrangement uses TRBV27 and TRBJ2-3, with a possible D match to TRBD2 (5 bases). CDR3 length: 16 residues. The germline gives CDR1 MNHEY, CDR2 SMNVEV (reference sequence). Trimming shortened V by 5 bases and J by 1 base, and 16 bases separated the two germline ends. The CDR3 DNA follows: TGTGCCAGCAGTCCCCGGAGCCGGCGGGGCACAGATACGCAGTATTTT. Its translation is CASSPRSRRGTDTQYF.

The CDR3 protein is CASSQGPLNTEAFF. The CDR3 DNA is TGTGCCAGCAGCCAGGGACCTCTGAACACTGAAGCTTTCTTT. V usage is TRBV28 and J usage is TRBJ1-1; perhaps TRBD1 as D (5 bases). Germline V gene data show CDR1 as MDHEN and CDR2 as SYDVKM. The CDR3 length is 14 residues. V gave up 6 bases and J gave up 0 bases, with 11 bases separating them.

The chain has TRBV10-3 and TRBJ1-3, with D possibly being TRBD1 (5 bases). Trimming stripped 9 bases from V and 5 bases from J, with 17 bases between. Germline V CDR1 and CDR2: ENHRY, SYGVKD. The CDR3 extends over 14 amino acids. CDR3 sequence reads: CAMGGTPGRNTIYF. DNA of the CDR3: TGTGCCATGGGGGGGACTCCGGGCAGAAACACCATATATTTT.

V and J are TRBV28 and TRBJ2-3, with D tentatively TRBD1 (6 bases). Per germline, CDR1 MDHEN and CDR2 SYDVKM. CDR3 length: 11 amino acids. Trimming left V 4 bases short and J 9 bases short, with 8 bases between. DNA for the CDR3: TGTGCCAGCAGTTCCACAGGGACGCAGTATTTT. Translation: CASSSTGTQYF.

This clone was recorded once. The rearrangement uses TRBV5-1 and TRBJ2-7; 8 bases fit TRBD1. Trimming removed 4 bases from V and 2 bases from J; junction bases left unmatched: 11. Germline V gene sequence: CDR1 SGHRS, CDR2 YFSETQ. There are 16 residues in the CDR3. The DNA for the CDR3 is TGCGCCAGCAGCCAAGGACAGGGCCGACCCACCTACGAGCAGTACTTC. Its translation is CASSQGQGRPTYEQYF. The complete variable domain, with remaining parts taken from reference TRBV5-1 and TRBJ2-7, reads KAGVTQTPRYLIKTRGQQVTLSCSPISGHRSVSWYQQTPGQGLQFLFEYFSETQRNKGNFPGRFSGRQFSNSRSEMNVSTLELGDSALYLCASSQGQGRPTYEQYFGPGTRLTVT.

This clone was seen a single time. The V gene is TRBV5-6, the J gene TRBJ2-3; D is perhaps TRBD2 (6 bases). Germline V gives CDR1 SGHDT, CDR2 YYEEEE. The length of the CDR3 is 13 residues. V was pared by 2 bases and J by 7 bases, with 11 bases between. CDR3: CASSFRGRNTQYF. The DNA for the CDR3 is TGTGCCAGCAGCTTCCGGGGGAGAAATACGCAGTATTTT.

This chain uses TRBV14 with TRBJ1-6; weak D call: TRBD1 (6 bases). The germline V gene has CDR1 SGHDN and CDR2 FVKESK. CDR3 length: 13 residues. The germline V and J ends were trimmed by 4 bases and 7 bases, with 8 bases remaining between them. This chain's CDR3 is CASSPQGNSPLHF. The CDR3 DNA sequence: TGTGCCAGCAGCCCACAGGGAAATTCACCCCTCCACTTT.

Note on this clone: The junction shows a germline mismatch at one end, possibly a read error. This chain uses TRBV10-3 with TRBJ1-1, with D possibly being TRBD1 (6 bases). This CDR3 spans 13 amino acids. Germline CDR1 is ENHRY and CDR2 is SYGVKD. CDR3 sequence (DNA): TGTGCCATCAGGGAGTACAGGGCGCCTGAAGCTTTCTTT. Translation gives CAIREYRAPEAFF.